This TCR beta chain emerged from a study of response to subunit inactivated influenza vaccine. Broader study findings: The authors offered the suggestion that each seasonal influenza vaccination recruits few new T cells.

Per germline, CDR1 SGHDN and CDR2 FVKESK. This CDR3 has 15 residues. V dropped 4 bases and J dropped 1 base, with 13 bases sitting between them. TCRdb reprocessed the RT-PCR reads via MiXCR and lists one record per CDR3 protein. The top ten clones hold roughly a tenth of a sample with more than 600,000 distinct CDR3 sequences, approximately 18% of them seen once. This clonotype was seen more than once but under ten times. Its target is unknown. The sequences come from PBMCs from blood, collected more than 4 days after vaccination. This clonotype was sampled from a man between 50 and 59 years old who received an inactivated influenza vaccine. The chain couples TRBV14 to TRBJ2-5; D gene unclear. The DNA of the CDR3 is TGTGCCAGCAGCCCCTTGGTTGGCGGCCAAGAGACCCAGTACTTC. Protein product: CASSPLVGGQETQYF.